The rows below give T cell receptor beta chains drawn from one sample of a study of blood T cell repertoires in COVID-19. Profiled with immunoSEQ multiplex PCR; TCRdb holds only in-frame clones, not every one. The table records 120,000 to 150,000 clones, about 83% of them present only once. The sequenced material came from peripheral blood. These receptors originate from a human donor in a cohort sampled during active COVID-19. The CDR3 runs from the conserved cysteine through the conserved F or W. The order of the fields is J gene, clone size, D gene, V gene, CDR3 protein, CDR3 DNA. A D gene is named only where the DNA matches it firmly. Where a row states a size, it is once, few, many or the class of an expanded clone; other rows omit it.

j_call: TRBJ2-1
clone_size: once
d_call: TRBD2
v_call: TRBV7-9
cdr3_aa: CASSSGLALNNEQFF
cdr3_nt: TGTGCCAGCAGCTCGGGACTAGCCCTAAACAATGAGCAGTTCTTC

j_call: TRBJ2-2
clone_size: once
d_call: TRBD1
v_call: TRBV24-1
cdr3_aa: CATSENRDRGSGELFF
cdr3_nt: TGTGCCACCAGTGAAAATCGAGACAGGGGATCCGGGGAGCTGTTTTTT

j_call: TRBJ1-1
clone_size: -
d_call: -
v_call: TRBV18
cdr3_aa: CASSPTINTEAFF
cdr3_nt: TGTGCCAGCTCACCGACAATTAACACTGAAGCTTTCTTT

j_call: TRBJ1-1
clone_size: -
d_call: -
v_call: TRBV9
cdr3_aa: CASSETAGGMVAFF
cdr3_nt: TGTGCCAGCAGCGAGACGGCGGGGGGGATGGTAGCTTTCTTT

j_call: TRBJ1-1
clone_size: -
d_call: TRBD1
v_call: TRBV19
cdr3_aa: CASSSWGRGASDTEAFF
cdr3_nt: TGTGCCAGTAGCTCGTGGGGCAGGGGGGCTTCTGACACTGAAGCTTTCTTT

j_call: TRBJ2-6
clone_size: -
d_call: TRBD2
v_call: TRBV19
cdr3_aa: CASSKGLAGRSGANVLTF
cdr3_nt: TGTGCCAGTAGTAAGGGGTTAGCGGGCCGCTCTGGGGCCAACGTCCTGACTTTC

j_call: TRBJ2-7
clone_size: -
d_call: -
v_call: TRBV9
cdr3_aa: CASSVDGLPTPYEQYF
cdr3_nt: TGTGCCAGCAGCGTAGACGGACTACCGACACCCTACGAGCAGTACTTC

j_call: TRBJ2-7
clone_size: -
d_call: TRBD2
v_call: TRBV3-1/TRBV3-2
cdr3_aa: CASSLLAGVYEQYF
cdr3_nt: TGTGCCAGCAGCTTACTAGCGGGAGTCTACGAGCAGTACTTC

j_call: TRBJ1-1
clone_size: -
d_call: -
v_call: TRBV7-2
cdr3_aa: CASSFSLSNTEAFF
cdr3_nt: TGTGCCAGCAGCTTTTCTCTCTCCAACACTGAAGCTTTCTTT

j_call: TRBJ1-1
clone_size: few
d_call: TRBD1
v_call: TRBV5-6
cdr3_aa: CASSLGTGDTEAFF
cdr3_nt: TGTGCCAGCAGCCTCGGGACAGGGGATACTGAAGCTTTCTTT

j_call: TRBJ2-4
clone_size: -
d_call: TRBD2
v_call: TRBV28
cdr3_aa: CASSPPPRAGEWNIQYF
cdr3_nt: TGTGCCAGCAGTCCCCCCCCGCGGGCGGGAGAATGGAACATTCAGTACTTC

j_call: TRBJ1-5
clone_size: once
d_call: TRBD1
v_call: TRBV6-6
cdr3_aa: CASISTRGTGNQPQHF
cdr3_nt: TGTGCCAGCATCTCGACGAGGGGGACAGGCAATCAGCCCCAGCATTTT

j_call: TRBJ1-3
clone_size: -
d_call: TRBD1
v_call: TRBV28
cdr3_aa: CASSFRAGGAGAGNTIYF
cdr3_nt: TGTGCCAGCAGTTTTCGGGCAGGGGGCGCCGGGGCTGGAAACACCATATATTTT

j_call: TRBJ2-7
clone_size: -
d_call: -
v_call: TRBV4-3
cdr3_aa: CASSQDPTSYEQYF
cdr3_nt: TGCGCCAGCAGCCAAGATCCGACATCCTACGAGCAGTACTTC

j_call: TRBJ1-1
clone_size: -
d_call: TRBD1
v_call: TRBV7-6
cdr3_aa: CASSLWSAQGGPTATEAFF
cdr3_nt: TGTGCCAGCAGCTTGTGGTCGGCACAGGGGGGCCCTACGGCCACTGAAGCTTTCTTT

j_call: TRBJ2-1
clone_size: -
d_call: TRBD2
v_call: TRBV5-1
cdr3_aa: CASSYRLAGGNEQFF
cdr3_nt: TGCGCCAGCAGCTACAGACTAGCGGGGGGCAATGAGCAGTTCTTC

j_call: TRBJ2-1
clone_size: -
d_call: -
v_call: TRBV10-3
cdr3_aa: CAIERQGRRNEQFF
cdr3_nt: TGTGCCATCGAGAGGCAGGGTCGGCGAAATGAGCAGTTCTTC

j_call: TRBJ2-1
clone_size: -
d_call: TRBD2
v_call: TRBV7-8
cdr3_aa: CASSLIAPGLAESEQFF
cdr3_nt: TGTGCCAGCAGCTTAATCGCTCCGGGACTAGCGGAGAGTGAGCAGTTCTTC

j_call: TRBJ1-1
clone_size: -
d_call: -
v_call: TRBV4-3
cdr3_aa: CASSQGANTEAFF
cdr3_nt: TGCGCCAGCAGCCAGGGCGCGAACACTGAAGCTTTCTTT

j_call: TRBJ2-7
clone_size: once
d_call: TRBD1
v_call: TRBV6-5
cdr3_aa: CASRPIGQGAYEQYF
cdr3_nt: TGTGCCAGCAGACCAATTGGACAGGGGGCCTACGAGCAGTACTTC

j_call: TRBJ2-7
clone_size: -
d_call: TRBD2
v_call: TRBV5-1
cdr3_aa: CASSPKTSGNVYEQYF
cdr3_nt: TGCGCCAGCAGCCCAAAGACTAGCGGGAACGTTTACGAGCAGTACTTC

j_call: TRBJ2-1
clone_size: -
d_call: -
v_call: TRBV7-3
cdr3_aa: CASSSQPSSNEQFF
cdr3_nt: TGTGCCAGCAGCTCCCAGCCCTCTAGCAATGAGCAGTTCTTC

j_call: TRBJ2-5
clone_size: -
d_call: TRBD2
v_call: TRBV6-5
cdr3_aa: CASSSGLARETQYF
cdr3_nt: TGTGCCAGCAGTTCGGGACTAGCCCGCGAGACCCAGTACTTC

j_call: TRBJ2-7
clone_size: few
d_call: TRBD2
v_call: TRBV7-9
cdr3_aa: CASSLSGVIAGGISYEQYF
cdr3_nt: TGTGCCAGCAGCTTATCTGGGGTGATAGCGGGAGGTATCTCCTACGAGCAGTACTTC